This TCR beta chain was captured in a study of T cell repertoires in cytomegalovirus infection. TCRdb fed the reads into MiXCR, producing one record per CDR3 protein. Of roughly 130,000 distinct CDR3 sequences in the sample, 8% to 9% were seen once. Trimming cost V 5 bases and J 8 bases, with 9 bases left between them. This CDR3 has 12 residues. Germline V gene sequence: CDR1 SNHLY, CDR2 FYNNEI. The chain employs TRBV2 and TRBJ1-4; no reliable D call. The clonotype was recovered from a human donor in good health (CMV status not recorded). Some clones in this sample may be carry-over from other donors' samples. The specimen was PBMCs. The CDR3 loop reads CASSWVGEKLFF. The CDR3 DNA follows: TGTGCCAGCAGTTGGGTCGGGGAAAAACTGTTTTTT.